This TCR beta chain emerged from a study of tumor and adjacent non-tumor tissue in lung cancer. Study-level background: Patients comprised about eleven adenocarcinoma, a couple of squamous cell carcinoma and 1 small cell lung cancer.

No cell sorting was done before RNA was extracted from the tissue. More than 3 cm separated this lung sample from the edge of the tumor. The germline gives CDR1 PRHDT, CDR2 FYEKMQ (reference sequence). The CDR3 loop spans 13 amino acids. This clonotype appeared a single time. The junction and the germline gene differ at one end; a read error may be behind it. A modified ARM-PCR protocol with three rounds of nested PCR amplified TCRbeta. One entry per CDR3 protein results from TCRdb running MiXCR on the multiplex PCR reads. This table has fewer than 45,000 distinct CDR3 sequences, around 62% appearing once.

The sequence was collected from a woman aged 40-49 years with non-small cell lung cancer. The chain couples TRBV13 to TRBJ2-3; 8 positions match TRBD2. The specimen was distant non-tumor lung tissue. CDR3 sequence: CAAGRASTDTRYF. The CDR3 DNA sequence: TGTGCCGCCGGGAGGGCAAGCACAGATACGCGGTATTTT.